The T cell receptor (beta chain) under discussion was sequenced for a study of cytomegalovirus exposure and HLA in healthy donors. A multiplex PCR was run with 60 Vbeta primers and 13 Jbeta primers. The repertoire was sequenced with immunoSEQ multiplex PCR; TCRdb's copy has only in-frame clones and lacks some. The sample has roughly 110,000 clones; roughly 80% are singletons. V was pared by 0 bases and J by 4 bases, with 9 bases between. CDR3 length: 14 residues. Germline V gives CDR1 LGHNA, CDR2 YSLEER. The V call is TRBV4-3, the J call TRBJ1-1, with unresolved D. The sequencing sample was made of PBMCs. The clonotype comes from a female donor in good health and CMV-seronegative. The CDR3 DNA reads as TGCGCCAGCAGCCAAGATTGGGCGATCACTGAAGCTTTCTTT. Its translation: CASSQDWAITEAFF.